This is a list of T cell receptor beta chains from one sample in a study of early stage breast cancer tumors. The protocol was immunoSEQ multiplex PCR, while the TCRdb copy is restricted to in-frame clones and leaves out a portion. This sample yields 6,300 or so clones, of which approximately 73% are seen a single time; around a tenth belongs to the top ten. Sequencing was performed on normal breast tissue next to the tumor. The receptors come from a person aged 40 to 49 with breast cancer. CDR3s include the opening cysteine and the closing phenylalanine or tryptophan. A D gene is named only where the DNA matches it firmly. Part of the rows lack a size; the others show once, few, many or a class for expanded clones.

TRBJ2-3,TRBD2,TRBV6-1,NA,CASSEALAGGTADTQYF,TGTGCCAGCAGTGAAGCGCTAGCGGGAGGGACGGCAGATACGCAGTATTTT
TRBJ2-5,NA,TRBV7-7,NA,CASSPSPGETQYF,TGTGCTAGCAGCCCCAGCCCCGGAGAGACCCAGTACTTC
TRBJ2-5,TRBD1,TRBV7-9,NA,CASSGGQGQETQYF,TGTGCCAGCAGCGGAGGACAGGGTCAAGAGACCCAGTACTTC
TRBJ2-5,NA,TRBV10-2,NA,CASRGLGGPGETQYF,TGCGCCAGCAGGGGTCTTGGAGGCCCCGGGGAGACCCAGTACTTC
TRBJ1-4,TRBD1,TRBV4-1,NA,CASSQTGTGVVGEKLFF,TGCGCCAGCAGCCAAACCGGGACAGGGGTCGTCGGTGAAAAACTGTTTTTT
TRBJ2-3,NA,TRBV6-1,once,CASSERLGGFSADTQYF,TGTGCCAGCAGTGAACGGCTGGGGGGATTTTCCGCAGATACGCAGTATTTT
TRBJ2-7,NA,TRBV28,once,CASASQLTLSSKSYEQYF,TGTGCCAGTGCATCTCAACTGACTCTCTCCTCTAAATCCTACGAGCAGTACTTC
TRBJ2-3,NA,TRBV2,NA,CATRQGLSTDTQYF,TGTGCCACCCGGCAAGGACTTAGCACAGATACGCAGTATTTT
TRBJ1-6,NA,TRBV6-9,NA,CASSGRSNSPLHF,TGTGCCAGCTCCGGGAGGTCGAATTCACCCCTCCACTTT
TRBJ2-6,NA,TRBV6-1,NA,CASSDRGGTGANVLTF,TGTGCCAGCAGTGACAGGGGGGGAACTGGGGCCAACGTCCTGACTTTC
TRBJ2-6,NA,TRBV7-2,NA,CASSLLSAIGANVLTF,TGTGCCAGCAGTCTTCTTAGCGCGATAGGGGCCAACGTCCTGACTTTC
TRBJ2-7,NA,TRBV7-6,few,CASSLVQGGEQYF,TGTGCCAGCAGCTTAGTACAGGGAGGCGAGCAGTACTTC
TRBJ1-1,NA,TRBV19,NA,CGAGRLNTEAFF,TGTGGGGCGGGGCGGCTGAACACTGAAGCTTTCTTT
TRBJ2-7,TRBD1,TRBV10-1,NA,CGVGDSYEQYF,TGCGGCGTCGGGGACAGCTACGAGCAGTACTTC
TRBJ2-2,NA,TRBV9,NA,CASSVRVGGELFF,TGTGCCAGCAGCGTAAGGGTGGGCGGGGAGCTGTTTTTT
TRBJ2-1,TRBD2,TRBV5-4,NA,CASSLLAGEGEQFF,TGTGCCAGCAGTCTTCTAGCGGGAGAGGGAGAGCAGTTCTTC
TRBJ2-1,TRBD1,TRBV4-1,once,CASSPWDRGENEQFF,TGCGCCAGCAGCCCCTGGGACAGGGGGGAGAATGAGCAGTTCTTC
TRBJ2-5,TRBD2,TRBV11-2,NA,CASSLGGGTGRETQYF,TGTGCCAGCAGCTTGGGGGGGGGTACCGGGAGGGAGACCCAGTACTTC
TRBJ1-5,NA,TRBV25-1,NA,CASSGGFFSNQPQHF,TGTGCCAGCAGTGGGGGATTTTTTAGCAATCAGCCCCAGCATTTT
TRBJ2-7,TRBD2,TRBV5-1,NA,CASSLYIQGLHSYEQYF,TGCGCCAGCAGCTTGTATATCCAGGGACTACACTCCTACGAGCAGTACTTC
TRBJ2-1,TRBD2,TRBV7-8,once,CASSFQRLALDNEQFF,TGTGCCAGCAGCTTCCAGCGACTAGCTCTTGACAATGAGCAGTTCTTC
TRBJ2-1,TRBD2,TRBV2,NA,CASRLSGRATFF,TGTGCCAGCAGACTTAGCGGGAGGGCCACGTTCTTC
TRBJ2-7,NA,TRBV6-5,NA,CASSPDGVISYEQYF,TGTGCCAGCAGTCCGGACGGAGTTATCTCCTACGAGCAGTACTTC
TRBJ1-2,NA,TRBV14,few,CASSEAGPPGGYTF,TGTGCCAGCAGCGAAGCGGGACCGCCGGGGGGCTACACCTTC
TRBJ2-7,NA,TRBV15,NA,CATSRGLGAYEQYF,TGTGCCACCAGCAGGGGGCTAGGGGCCTACGAGCAGTACTTC
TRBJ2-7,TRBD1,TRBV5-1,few,CASSLDRDVYEQYF,TGCGCCAGCAGCCTGGACAGGGATGTATACGAGCAGTACTTC
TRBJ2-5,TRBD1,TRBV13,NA,CASSLGQPLTETQYF,TGTGCCAGCAGCCTGGGACAGCCATTGACGGAGACCCAGTACTTC
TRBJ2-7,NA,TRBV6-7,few,CASSSFDRYYEQYF,TGTGCCAGCAGTTCCTTCGACAGGTACTACGAGCAGTACTTC
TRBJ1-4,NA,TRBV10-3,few,CAISPDGATNEKLFF,TGTGCCATCAGCCCGGACGGAGCAACTAATGAAAAACTGTTTTTT
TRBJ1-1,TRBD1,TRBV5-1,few,CASSTDRGGTEAFF,TGCGCCAGCAGCACCGACAGGGGTGGCACTGAAGCTTTCTTT
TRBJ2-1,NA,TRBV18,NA,CASSPRADSYNEQFF,TGTGCCAGCTCACCACGGGCGGACTCCTACAATGAGCAGTTCTTC
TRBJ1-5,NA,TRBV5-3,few,CASRIGVGNQPQHF,TGTGCCAGCAGAATAGGGGTAGGCAATCAGCCCCAGCATTTT
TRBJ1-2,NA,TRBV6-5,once,CASSYAVGADYGYTF,TGTGCCAGCAGTTACGCAGTGGGGGCAGACTATGGCTACACCTTC
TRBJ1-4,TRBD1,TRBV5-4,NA,CASSWGPGQKNEKLFF,TGTGCCAGCAGCTGGGGTCCGGGACAGAAAAATGAAAAACTGTTTTTT
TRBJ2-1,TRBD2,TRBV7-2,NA,CASQGLAGKSSYNEQFF,TGTGCCAGCCAAGGACTAGCGGGGAAGAGCTCCTACAATGAGCAGTTCTTC